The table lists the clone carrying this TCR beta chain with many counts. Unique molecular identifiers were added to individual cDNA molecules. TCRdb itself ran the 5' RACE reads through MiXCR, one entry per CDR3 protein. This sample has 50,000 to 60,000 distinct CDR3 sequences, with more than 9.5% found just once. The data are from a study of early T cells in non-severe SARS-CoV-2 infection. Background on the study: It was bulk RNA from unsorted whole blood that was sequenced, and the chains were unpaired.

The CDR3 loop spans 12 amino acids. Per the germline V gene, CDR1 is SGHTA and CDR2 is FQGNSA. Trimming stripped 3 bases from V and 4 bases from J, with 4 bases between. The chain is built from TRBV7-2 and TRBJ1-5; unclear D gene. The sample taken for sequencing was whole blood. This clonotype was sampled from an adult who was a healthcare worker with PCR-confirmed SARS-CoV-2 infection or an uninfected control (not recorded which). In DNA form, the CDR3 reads TGTGCCAGCAGCTTTACGAATCAGCCCCAGCATTTT. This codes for CASSFTNQPQHF.